These 32 T cell receptor beta chains originate from one sample sequenced in a study of cytomegalovirus exposure and HLA in healthy donors (dated by TCRdb to the late 2010s). The method was the immunoSEQ multiplex PCR assay. The multiplex PCR relied on a mix of 60 forward primers for TCR Vbeta segments and 13 reverse primers for TCR Jbeta segments. TCRdb carries this immuneACCESS record with in-frame sequences only. Its versions omit some clonotypes, under half of them owing to an unresolved V gene in the studies checked, with the rest unexplained. The table for this sample lists 100,000 or so clones; around 80% of them were counted only once. About 7.3% of the sample comes from the top ten. Source material: PBMCs. All receptors derive from a man aged 25 to 40 in good health and CMV-seronegative.

J is TRBJ1-6 and V is TRBV7-9, with D perhaps TRBD1 (5 bases). The length of the CDR3 is 13 residues. V shed 3 bases and J shed 9 bases, with 9 bases lying between them. Per germline, CDR1 SEHNR and CDR2 FQNEAQ (reference sequence). The chain's CDR3 is CASSLVGPSPLHF. Written as DNA, the CDR3 is TGTGCCAGCAGCTTGGTGGGGCCTTCACCCCTCCACTTT.

This rearrangement joins TRBV5-1 to TRBJ1-6; D is ambiguous. V gave up 4 bases and J gave up 5 bases, with 7 bases separating them. The germline V gene encodes CDR1 SGHRS and CDR2 YFSETQ. The CDR3 runs 13 residues. In DNA, the CDR3 is TGCGCCAGCAGCCCAGAAAATAATTCACCCCTCCACTTT. It specifies CASSPENNSPLHF.

The chain joins TRBV6-1 to TRBJ1-2, with a possible D match to TRBD1 (6 bases). The CDR3 is made up of 15 amino acids. Germline V gives CDR1 MNHNS, CDR2 SASEGT. V lost 1 base and J 4 bases, leaving 13 bases between the germline ends. The CDR3 loop reads CASSEEAGAAYGYTF. The CDR3 nucleotides are TGTGCCAGCAGTGAAGAGGCAGGGGCAGCCTATGGCTACACCTTC.

The chain employs TRBV28 and TRBJ1-2, with unresolved D. This CDR3 is built from 14 residues. CDR1 and CDR2 (germline): MDHEN, SYDVKM. Between the trimmed V and J ends, which lost 5 bases and 4 bases, there was a span of 14 bases. Written as DNA, the CDR3 is TGTGCCAGCAGTCGAGCGGGCGAAAGCTATGGCTACACCTTC. It encodes CASSRAGESYGYTF.

The J gene is TRBJ2-5, the V gene TRBV7-9, with D unclear. V lost 5 bases to trimming and J lost 5 bases, with 12 bases between them. Germline V CDR1 and CDR2: SEHNR, FQNEAQ (reference sequence). This CDR3 has 13 amino acids. CDR3 bases: TGTGCCAGCAGCCCGACTGGCCTGGAGACCCAGTACTTC. It specifies CASSPTGLETQYF.

The chain has TRBV2 and TRBJ2-7; D ambiguous. CDR1 SNHLY and CDR2 FYNNEI come from the germline V gene. Trimming cost V 6 bases and J 0 bases, with 6 bases left between them. The CDR3 consists of 12 residues. The CDR3 here is CASRGDSYEQYF. In DNA form, the CDR3 reads TGTGCCAGCAGGGGCGACTCCTACGAGCAGTACTTC.

The V gene is TRBV7-2, the J gene TRBJ2-1; TRBD2 is a possible D gene (5 bases). The CDR3 spans 14 residues. CDR1 SGHTA and CDR2 FQGNSA come from the germline V gene. Trimming cost V 5 bases and J 0 bases, with 8 bases left between them. The CDR3 nucleotides read TGTGCCAGCAGCCGGGATCGCTCCTACAATGAGCAGTTCTTC. Its protein product is CASSRDRSYNEQFF.

V and J are TRBV2 and TRBJ2-3; possibly TRBD1 for D (5 bases). CDR1 and CDR2 from the germline V gene are SNHLY and FYNNEI. The CDR3 has 12 amino acids. Trimming cost V 10 bases and J 5 bases, with 13 bases left between them. CDR3 in DNA: TGTGCCACCACACGCAGGGTAGATACGCAGTATTTT. Its translation: CATTRRVDTQYF.

This clone was seen a single time. The rearrangement links TRBV9 to TRBJ1-2, with a weak D call TRBD1 (6 bases). V was shortened by 4 bases and J by 6 bases, with 19 bases between the two germline ends. Germline CDR1 reads SGDLS; CDR2 reads YYNGEE. CDR3 length: 15 residues. In DNA, the CDR3 is TGTGCCAGCAGCCCGCCTCGTAGGGGGATGGATGGCTACACCTTC. Its translation is CASSPPRRGMDGYTF. The full variable domain, its missing parts supplied by reference TRBV9 and TRBJ1-2, is DSGVTQTPKHLITATGQRVTLRCSPRSGDLSVYWYQQSLDQGLQFLIQYYNGEERAKGNILERFSAQQFPDLHSELNLSSLELGDSALYFCASSPPRRGMDGYTFGSGTRLTVV.

This clone was counted a few times. The chain joins TRBV6-1 to TRBJ2-1; D is perhaps TRBD2 (6 bases). Trimming removed 10 bases from V and 2 bases from J, with 12 bases in between. Looked up from germline, CDR1 is MNHNS and CDR2 is SASEGT. CDR3 length: 13 residues. The CDR3 bases are TGTGCCAATCAGCGGGCCACCTACAATGAGCAGTTCTTC. This gives the protein CANQRATYNEQFF.

The chain is built from TRBV28 and TRBJ2-6; D ambiguous. V was shortened by 5 bases and J by 0 bases, with 8 bases between the two germline ends. The CDR3 runs 15 residues. Germline CDR1 MDHEN, CDR2 SYDVKM. CDR3 in amino acids: CASSLTRSGANVLTF. DNA of the CDR3: TGTGCCAGCAGTCTAACCCGCTCTGGGGCCAACGTCCTGACTTTC.

This clone was found once. V is TRBV29-1 and J is TRBJ1-2; 9 nucleotides align to TRBD1. This CDR3 is built from 12 residues. With V trimmed by 5 bases and J by 6 bases, 4 bases remained unmatched. Looked up from germline, CDR1 is SQVTM and CDR2 is ANQGSEA. CDR3 sequence reads: CSVFRTGDGYTF. CDR3 DNA: TGCAGCGTTTTTAGGACAGGGGATGGCTACACCTTC.

In this sample, this clone turned up once. CDR3 protein: CAGSGLAGRSEQYF. CDR3 DNA: TGTGCCGGCTCGGGACTAGCGGGAAGATCCGAGCAGTACTTC. This chain links TRBV6-1 with TRBJ2-7, with 13 bases aligning to TRBD2. Trimming took 11 bases from V and 6 from J; bases not matched to a gene: 10. Germline values: CDR1 MNHNS, CDR2 SASEGT. The CDR3 extends over 14 amino acids.

The CDR3 bases are TGTGCCAGCAGCTTACACAGGCTAAACCAAGAGACCCAGTACTTC. The encoded protein is CASSLHRLNQETQYF. The rearrangement links TRBV7-9 to TRBJ2-5; a possible D gene is TRBD1 (5 bases). CDR3 size: 15 residues. Germline V lookup: CDR1 SEHNR, CDR2 FQNEAQ (reference sequence). Trimming pared 2 bases from V and 0 bases from J, leaving 10 bases between.

V gene TRBV7-8 combines with J gene TRBJ1-6; D gene uncertain. Trimming took 2 bases from V and 12 from J, leaving 8 bases between them. Germline V gene lookup returns CDR1 SGHVS and CDR2 FQNEAQ. The CDR3 has 12 residues. The DNA for the CDR3 is TGTGCCAGCAGCTTACCCGGGGAACCCCTCCACTTT. Amino acid sequence: CASSLPGEPLHF.

This clone was counted a few times. The V gene is TRBV7-9, the J gene TRBJ1-2; D not certain. CDR1 and CDR2 (germline): SEHNR, FQNEAQ (reference sequence). The CDR3 has 14 residues. The ends were cut back, 5 bases at V and 5 bases at J, with 15 bases in the middle. CDR3 loop: CASSRPSGNYGYTF. The CDR3 nucleotides are TGTGCCAGCAGCCGACCCTCGGGTAATTATGGCTACACCTTC.

The chain is built from TRBV7-2 and TRBJ1-4; 7 bases are a match to TRBD1. V shed 2 bases and J 6 bases; nucleotides not matched to a gene: 3. The CDR3 loop spans 14 amino acids. In germline, CDR1 is SGHTA, CDR2 FQGNSA. The CDR3 region has the DNA TGTGCCAGCAGCTTAAGTCAGGGGGATGAAAAACTGTTTTTT. Amino acids: CASSLSQGDEKLFF.

The chain employs TRBV11-2 and TRBJ1-4, with a tentative D call TRBD1 (5 bases). V gave up 4 bases and J gave up 8 bases, with 17 bases separating them. Germline CDR1 is SGHAT and CDR2 is FQNNGV. The CDR3 is made up of 15 amino acids. The CDR3 DNA is TGTGCCAGCAGCTCGCCGGGACGGGGGGGAGAAAAACTGTTTTTT. Protein: CASSSPGRGGEKLFF.

This clone was recorded a few times. The V call is TRBV10-2, the J call TRBJ1-1; D gene unclear. Trimming left V 7 bases short and J 3 bases short, with 18 bases between. This CDR3 has 15 amino acids. Germline-derived CDR1 and CDR2 are WSHSY and SAAADI. The CDR3 spells CASKSTATRDTEAFF. The CDR3 DNA is TGCGCCAGCAAATCCACGGCAACCCGGGACACTGAAGCTTTCTTT.

At least ten counts were recorded for this clone. The CDR3 is CASSEAAGDGANVLTF. The CDR3 nucleotides read TGTGCCAGCAGTGAAGCGGCAGGGGACGGGGCCAACGTCCTGACTTTC. The V gene is TRBV6-1, the J gene TRBJ2-6; tentatively, D is TRBD1 (6 bases). Germline lookup yields CDR1 MNHNS and CDR2 SASEGT. V was clipped by 0 bases and J by 4 bases, with 10 bases between them. The CDR3 spans 16 residues.

This sequence joins TRBV10-1 and TRBJ1-2; D remains ambiguous. V lost 3 bases and J lost 1, with 6 bases in between. CDR3 length: 13 amino acids. Per the germline V gene, CDR1 is WNHNN and CDR2 is SYGVQD (reference sequence). CDR3 DNA sequence: TGCGCCAGCAGTGAAGGACTTAACTATGGCTACACCTTC. Amino acid sequence: CASSEGLNYGYTF.

This chain uses TRBV18 with TRBJ2-3; 9 positions match TRBD1. Losses at the gene ends were 4 bases for V and 5 bases for J; bases not matched to a gene: 7. CDR1 is KGHSH and CDR2 is LQKENI in the germline V gene. The CDR3 runs to 15 residues. The CDR3 here is CASSQDRGVRDTQYF. CDR3 DNA: TGTGCCAGCTCACAGGACAGGGGCGTTAGAGATACGCAGTATTTT.

The V call is TRBV28, the J call TRBJ2-5, with no clear D. Deletions cut 8 bases from V and 2 bases from J, with 3 bases between. The germline gives CDR1 MDHEN, CDR2 SYDVKM. The CDR3 is 10 residues long. As DNA, the CDR3 is TGTGCCAGCTCTCAAGAGACCCAGTACTTC. Protein product: CASSQETQYF.

Points on this clone: At the DNA level, this CDR3 is encoded by other sequences in the same sample as well. The chain is built from TRBV9 and TRBJ1-1, with D tentatively TRBD1 (5 bases). In germline, CDR1 is SGDLS, CDR2 YYNGEE. V was pared by 0 bases and J by 1 base, with 7 bases between. The CDR3 is 14 amino acids. The CDR3: CASSVVGQNTEAFF. DNA of the CDR3: TGTGCCAGCAGCGTAGTTGGACAGAACACTGAAGCTTTCTTT.

V is TRBV9 and J is TRBJ2-7; 9 nucleotides align to TRBD1. The CDR3 is 13 residues long. Germline CDR1 and CDR2: SGDLS and YYNGEE. The V gene end was trimmed by 6 bases and the J gene end by 6 bases; junction bases not matched to a gene: 7. This CDR3 is CASTETGGGEQYF. The CDR3 bases are TGTGCCAGCACCGAAACAGGGGGCGGCGAGCAGTACTTC.

V usage is TRBV2 and J usage is TRBJ1-2, with TRBD1 identical over 10 bases. This CDR3 has 14 amino acids. V lost 6 bases and J lost 3; bases outside the gene matches: 4. Per germline, CDR1 SNHLY and CDR2 FYNNEI. The CDR3 DNA reads TGTGCCAGCAGCCCGGGACAGGGGTACTATGGCTACACCTTC. This translates into CASSPGQGYYGYTF.

The chain joins TRBV5-1 to TRBJ2-5, with TRBD1 as a possible D gene (6 bases). Trimming took off 3 bases at V and 2 bases at J, with 11 bases between the two ends. Germline CDR1 SGHRS, CDR2 YFSETQ. The CDR3 is 14 residues long. CDR3 DNA: TGCGCCAGCAGCTCGATCGACAGGCAAGAGACCCAGTACTTC. Protein: CASSSIDRQETQYF.

The chain links TRBV4-2 to TRBJ2-2; 8 positions match TRBD2. This CDR3 contains 16 residues. Trimming cost V 1 base and J 4 bases; bases outside gene matches: 5. Germline CDR1 is LGHNA and CDR2 is YNFKEQ. The CDR3 loop reads CASSQVVGGGTGELFF. The CDR3 bases are TGTGCCAGCAGCCAAGTGGTCGGGGGGGGCACCGGGGAGCTGTTTTTT.

This rearrangement joins TRBV30 to TRBJ1-5; D gene unclear. Trimming pared 3 bases from V and 3 bases from J, leaving 9 bases between. The CDR3 runs to 13 residues. From germline, CDR1 is GTSNPN and CDR2 SVGIG (reference sequence). CDR3 region: CAWRNRDNQPQHF. The CDR3 DNA reads TGTGCCTGGAGGAACAGAGACAATCAGCCCCAGCATTTT.

V gene TRBV11-2 combines with J gene TRBJ2-7; TRBD1 aligns across 10 bases. With V trimmed by 10 bases and J by 7 bases, 7 bases remained unmatched. Germline assignment: CDR1 SGHAT and CDR2 FQNNGV. The CDR3 runs to 12 residues. The CDR3: CAIEGTGVEQYF. In DNA form, the CDR3 reads TGTGCCATCGAGGGGACAGGGGTAGAGCAGTACTTC.

The rearrangement joins TRBV15 to TRBJ1-4; 8 bases line up with TRBD1. Germline V gene sequence: CDR1 LNHNV, CDR2 YYDKDF (reference sequence). The CDR3 extends over 14 amino acids. The trim removed 2 bases at V and 11 bases at J, leaving 7 bases unmatched. The chain's CDR3 is CATSRPTGDGKLFF. The CDR3, as DNA: TGTGCCACCAGCAGACCGACAGGGGATGGTAAACTGTTTTTT.

CDR3 sequence: CASSLWAGAGYHNEQFF. CDR3 in DNA: TGTGCCAGCAGTTTATGGGCGGGAGCGGGATACCACAATGAGCAGTTCTTC. The V and J genes are TRBV27 and TRBJ2-1, with TRBD2 matching 7 bases. The CDR3 contains 17 residues. Per germline, CDR1 MNHEY and CDR2 SMNVEV (reference sequence). Losses at the gene ends were 1 base for V and 5 bases for J; bases not matched to a gene: 11.